These 25 T cell receptor beta chains originate from one sample sequenced in a study of shared clonotypes between healthy human individuals. Selected positively for CCR7 and CD45RO-negative, naive CD8 cells excluded terminally differentiated effector memory CD45RA+ cells. Only in-frame clones appear in the TCRdb table, and some are missing; sequencing was by immunoSEQ multiplex PCR. Of about 2.1 million clones listed, roughly 93% are singletons. The sequencing sample was made of naive CD8+ T cells from PBMCs. The source of these receptors is a man aged 18 to 29 in good health. Some clones in this sample may be carry-over from other donors' samples.

The chain couples TRBV7-9 to TRBJ2-7; D perhaps matches TRBD1 (6 bases). CDR1 SEHNR and CDR2 FQNEAQ come from the germline V gene (reference sequence). The germline V and J ends were trimmed by 5 bases and 3 bases, with 14 bases remaining between them. This CDR3 is 14 amino acids long. CDR3 coding DNA: TGTGCCAGCAGCCTCCGGACAGCCGACTACGAGCAGTACTTC. Protein sequence: CASSLRTADYEQYF.

The CDR3 sequence: CASRGWDYGYTF. The CDR3 nucleotides are TGTGCCAGCCGCGGGTGGGACTATGGCTACACCTTC. V gene TRBV6-1 combines with J gene TRBJ1-2; D gene uncertain. Trimming removed 8 bases at V and 3 bases at J, with 10 bases between. Germline V gene sequence: CDR1 MNHNS, CDR2 SASEGT. This CDR3 comprises 12 residues.

The CDR3 nucleotides read TGTGCCAGCAGCACGACAGATTGCTACGAGCAGTACTTC. It specifies CASSTTDCYEQYF. V and J are TRBV21-1 and TRBJ2-7; the DNA was not compared with TRBD1, the D call given in the table. TRBV21-1 is designated a pseudogene. The CDR3 loop spans 13 amino acids.

The chain carries TRBV4-1 and TRBJ2-2; the match to TRBD2 covers 13 bases. Germline V gives CDR1 MGHRA, CDR2 YSYEKL. The V segment lost 4 bases and the J segment 4 bases; nucleotides outside the gene matches: 15. The CDR3 length is 20 residues. CDR3 bases: TGCGCCAGCAGCCCAACCGGGACTAGCGGGATTGTTAGTGCCACCGGGGAGCTGTTTTTT. It codes for CASSPTGTSGIVSATGELFF.

Points on this clone: The sample contains more than one DNA sequence encoding this CDR3. V and J are TRBV5-6 and TRBJ2-1; weak D call: TRBD2 (5 bases). Between the trimmed V and J ends, which lost 2 bases and 9 bases, there was a span of 9 bases. The CDR3 spans 12 residues. Germline V CDR1 and CDR2: SGHDT, YYEEEE. The CDR3 region has the DNA TGTGCCAGCAGCTTCCGCGGGTCTGAGCAGTTCTTC. It is translated as CASSFRGSEQFF.

This clone was observed a single time. V and J are TRBV19 and TRBJ1-4; 7 nucleotides align to TRBD1. The trim removed 5 bases at V and 3 bases at J, leaving 6 bases unmatched. Germline V lookup: CDR1 LNHDA, CDR2 SQIVND (reference sequence). This CDR3 is 15 amino acids long. The chain's CDR3 is CASSARDSANEKLFF. CDR3 sequence (DNA): TGTGCCAGTAGTGCCCGGGACAGCGCTAATGAAAAACTGTTTTTT. Complete variable domain (other parts from reference TRBV19 and TRBJ1-4): DGGITQSPKYLFRKEGQNVTLSCEQNLNHDAMYWYRQDPGQGLRLIYYSQIVNDFQKGDIAEGYSVSREKKESFPLTVTSAQKNPTAFYLCASSARDSANEKLFFGSGTQLSVL.

The rearrangement links TRBV27 to TRBJ2-7; D remains ambiguous. Germline values: CDR1 MNHEY, CDR2 SMNVEV (reference sequence). The CDR3 length is 14 residues. V lost 5 bases to trimming and J lost 2 bases, with 13 bases between them. In DNA form, the CDR3 reads TGTGCCAGCAGTGTCTCGGAGCGTCCCTACGAGCAGTACTTC. Translating it yields CASSVSERPYEQYF.

Turning to this clone: Other DNA sequences in this specimen translate into the identical CDR3. V usage is TRBV7-9 and J usage is TRBJ2-7; 8 bases match TRBD1. The V gene end was trimmed by 4 bases and the J gene end by 2 bases; junction bases not matched to a gene: 4. The germline CDR1 and CDR2 sequences are SEHNR and FQNEAQ (reference sequence). The CDR3 contains 14 residues. Here the CDR3 reads CASSSDRGPYEQYF. In DNA, the CDR3 is TGTGCCAGCAGCTCCGACAGGGGACCCTACGAGCAGTACTTC.

The chain links TRBV4-3 to TRBJ2-3; TRBD2 aligns across 12 bases. The ends lost 2 bases at V and 5 bases at J; junction bases unmatched: 8. CDR1 is LGHNA and CDR2 is YSLEER in the germline V gene. This CDR3 comprises 17 residues. Here the CDR3 reads CASSQPLAGGPGDTQYF. The CDR3 coding sequence is TGCGCCAGCAGCCAACCGCTAGCGGGAGGGCCGGGAGATACGCAGTATTTT.

This clone was detected once. The V and J genes are TRBV7-9 and TRBJ2-1; D remains unclear. The germline gives CDR1 SEHNR, CDR2 FQNEAQ (reference sequence). Trimming took 4 bases from V and 7 from J, leaving 5 bases between them. The CDR3 contains 11 residues. CDR3 coding DNA: TGTGCCAGCAGCTGGGAAAATGAGCAGTTCTTC. Its translation is CASSWENEQFF.

The chain has TRBV2 and TRBJ1-2, with TRBD1 as a possible D gene (5 bases). V was cut by 0 bases and J by 5 bases, with 16 bases left in between. Germline CDR1 reads SNHLY; CDR2 reads FYNNEI. The CDR3 extends over 16 amino acids. Here the CDR3 reads CASSEARGVERYGYTF. The DNA for the CDR3 is TGTGCCAGCAGTGAAGCGCGGGGGGTGGAGAGGTATGGCTACACCTTC.

This clone was picked up one time. Other DNA variants within this sample encode the same CDR3. The rearrangement uses TRBV29-1 and TRBJ2-1, with D tentatively TRBD2 (6 bases). The CDR3 covers 14 residues. The V end was cut by 3 bases, the J end by 0 bases, with 9 bases between. Germline V lookup: CDR1 SQVTM, CDR2 ANQGSEA. The CDR3 sequence: CSVEGLLSYNEQFF. The CDR3 region has the DNA TGCAGCGTTGAGGGACTTCTCTCCTACAATGAGCAGTTCTTC.

The genes are TRBV19 and TRBJ1-2; TRBD1 agrees at 9 bases. This CDR3 comprises 15 residues. With V trimmed by 5 bases and J by 13 bases, 17 bases remained unmatched. CDR1 and CDR2 from the germline V gene are LNHDA and SQIVND (reference sequence). The CDR3 nucleotides are TGTGCCAGTAGTTACGGGACAGGGACAATTGGTTCGACCACCTTC. It specifies CASSYGTGTIGSTTF.

The chain couples TRBV7-2 to TRBJ2-7, with D possibly matching TRBD2 (6 bases). This CDR3 has 15 amino acids. V was pared by 4 bases and J by 5 bases, with 18 bases between. Germline V gene data show CDR1 as SGHTA and CDR2 as FQGNSA. The CDR3 DNA is TGTGCCAGCAGCTCTAGCGACCGGGTCCAGGACGAGCAGTACTTC. This gives the protein CASSSSDRVQDEQYF.

The chain joins TRBV4-1 to TRBJ2-1, with TRBD1 identical over 9 bases. There are 15 residues in the CDR3. Per germline, CDR1 MGHRA and CDR2 YSYEKL. V was pared by 5 bases and J by 2 bases, with 4 bases of the junction left unmatched. The CDR3 DNA reads as TGCGCCAGCAGCGCGGACAGGGGAACCTACAATGAGCAGTTCTTC. This encodes CASSADRGTYNEQFF.

The chain couples TRBV6-5 to TRBJ2-5, with a weak D call TRBD2 (5 bases). Germline V gene data show CDR1 as MNHEY and CDR2 as SVGAGI. The CDR3 runs 14 residues. Trimming stripped 4 bases from V and 4 bases from J, with 13 bases between. This chain's CDR3 is CASSWTRAGETQYF. The DNA for the CDR3 is TGTGCCAGCAGTTGGACCCGGGCGGGAGAGACCCAGTACTTC.

This clone was seen a handful of times. The sample holds other DNA sequences that translate to the same CDR3. The gene calls are TRBV27 and TRBJ1-1, with D perhaps TRBD1 (5 bases). Germline CDR1 MNHEY, CDR2 SMNVEV (reference sequence). V lost 3 bases and J 4 bases, leaving 9 bases between the germline ends. The length of the CDR3 is 13 residues. The CDR3 DNA follows: TGTGCCAGCAGTTTCGGGGGGGGCACTGAAGCTTTCTTT. It is translated as CASSFGGGTEAFF.

The CDR3 DNA reads as TGTGCCATCAGTGTCGGACAGGGTTTTAATTTACCCGGGGAGCTGTTTTTT. Protein product: CAISVGQGFNLPGELFF. The V call is TRBV10-3, the J call TRBJ2-2; 8 bases map to TRBD1. There are 17 residues in the CDR3. The ends lost 4 bases at V and 6 bases at J; junction bases unmatched: 13. Germline V gene lookup returns CDR1 ENHRY and CDR2 SYGVKD.

V gene TRBV7-6 combines with J gene TRBJ2-1, with 9 positions matching TRBD2. The CDR3 has 17 residues. From germline, CDR1 is SGHVS and CDR2 FNYEAQ. V was clipped by 3 bases and J by 2 bases; unmatched bases: 8. DNA for the CDR3: TGTGCCAGCAGCTTTACGACTAGCGGTCCACCCTACAATGAGCAGTTCTTC. It is translated as CASSFTTSGPPYNEQFF.

V and J are TRBV27 and TRBJ1-1; 8 nucleotides align to TRBD1. The length of the CDR3 is 17 residues. V lost 3 bases, J lost 4 bases, and 13 bases stayed unmatched. The germline V gene has CDR1 MNHEY and CDR2 SMNVEV (reference sequence). CDR3 bases: TGTGCCAGCAGTTTGTTGAGCCACATTCAGGGGGCCACTGAAGCTTTCTTT. This gives the protein CASSLLSHIQGATEAFF.

This chain's CDR3 is CASSQDPRDLMNTEAFF. Here the CDR3 DNA reads TGTGCCAGCAGCCAAGATCCCCGGGACCTCATGAACACTGAAGCTTTCTTT. The J gene is TRBJ1-1, the V gene TRBV14; D is possibly TRBD1 (5 bases). The CDR3 extends over 17 amino acids. V was shortened by 0 bases and J by 0 bases, with 14 bases between the two germline ends. Germline V CDR1 and CDR2: SGHDN, FVKESK.

V is TRBV13 and J is TRBJ2-7; the match to TRBD2 covers 12 bases. The CDR3 covers 15 residues. V lost 5 bases, J lost 6 bases, and 8 bases stayed unmatched. Germline V CDR1 and CDR2: PRHDT, FYEKMQ (reference sequence). This CDR3 is CASSPGLAGRSEQYF. CDR3 nucleotides: TGTGCCAGCAGCCCCGGACTAGCGGGAAGGAGCGAGCAGTACTTC.

The chain employs TRBV6-6 and TRBJ1-1; D is ambiguous. The CDR3 is made up of 13 amino acids. The V gene lost 6 bases and the J gene lost 4 bases, with 12 bases spanning the gap. CDR1 is MNHNY and CDR2 is SVGAGI in the germline V gene (reference sequence). The DNA of the CDR3 is TGTGCCAGCAGGGATACTCAAGGCACTGAAGCTTTCTTT. Its translation is CASRDTQGTEAFF.

The chain employs TRBV28 and TRBJ1-1; D not certain. The CDR3 is made up of 15 amino acids. Germline CDR1 is MDHEN and CDR2 is SYDVKM. Trimming left V 3 bases short and J 0 bases short, with 11 bases between. The chain's CDR3 is CASSFAGRMNTEAFF. The CDR3 nucleotides are TGTGCCAGCAGTTTCGCAGGACGGATGAACACTGAAGCTTTCTTT.

About this clone: The identical CDR3 is also encoded by other nucleotide sequences in the sample. V and J are TRBV7-9 and TRBJ1-5; D is uncertain. The V gene lost 6 bases and the J gene lost 2 bases, with 5 bases spanning the gap. CDR1 is SEHNR and CDR2 is FQNEAQ in the germline V gene (reference sequence). This CDR3 has 12 residues. CDR3 nucleotides: TGTGCCAGCAGTCAGGGCAATCAGCCCCAGCATTTT. Protein product: CASSQGNQPQHF.